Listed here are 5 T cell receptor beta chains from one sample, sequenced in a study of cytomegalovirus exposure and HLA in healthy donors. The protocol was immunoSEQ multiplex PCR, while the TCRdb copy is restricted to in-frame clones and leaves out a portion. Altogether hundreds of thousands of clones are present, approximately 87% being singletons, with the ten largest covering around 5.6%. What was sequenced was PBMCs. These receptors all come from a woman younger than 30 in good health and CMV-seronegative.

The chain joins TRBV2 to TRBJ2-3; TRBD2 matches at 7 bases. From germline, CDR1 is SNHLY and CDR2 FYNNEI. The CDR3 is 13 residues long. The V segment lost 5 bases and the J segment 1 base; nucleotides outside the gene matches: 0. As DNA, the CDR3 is TGTGCCAGCAGTCTAGCGGGCACAGATACGCAGTATTTT. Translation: CASSLAGTDTQYF.

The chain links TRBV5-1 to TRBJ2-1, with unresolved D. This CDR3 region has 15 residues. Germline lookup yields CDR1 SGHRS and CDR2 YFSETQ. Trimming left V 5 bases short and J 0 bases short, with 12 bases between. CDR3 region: CASRTDGLSYNEQFF. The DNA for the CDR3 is TGCGCCAGCAGAACGGATGGTCTCTCCTACAATGAGCAGTTCTTC.

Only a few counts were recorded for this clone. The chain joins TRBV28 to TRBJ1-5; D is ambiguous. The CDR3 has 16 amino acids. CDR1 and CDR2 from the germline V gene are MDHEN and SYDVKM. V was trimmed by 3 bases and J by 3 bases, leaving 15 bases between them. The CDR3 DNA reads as TGTGCCAGCAGTTTTCCTCGGGGTCGCCCCAATCAGCCCCAGCATTTT. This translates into CASSFPRGRPNQPQHF.

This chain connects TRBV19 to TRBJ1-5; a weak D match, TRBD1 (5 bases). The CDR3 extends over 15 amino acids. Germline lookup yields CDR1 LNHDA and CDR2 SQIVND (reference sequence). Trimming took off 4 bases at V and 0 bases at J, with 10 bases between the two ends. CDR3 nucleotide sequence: TGTGCCAGTAGTACCCTAACAGGTAGCAATCAGCCCCAGCATTTT. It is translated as CASSTLTGSNQPQHF.

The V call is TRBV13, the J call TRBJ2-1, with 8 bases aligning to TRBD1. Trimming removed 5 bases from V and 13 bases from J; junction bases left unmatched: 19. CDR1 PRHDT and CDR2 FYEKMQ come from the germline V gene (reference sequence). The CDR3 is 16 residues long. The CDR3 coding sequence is TGTGCCAGCAGCCCGAGGGACAGGTCGGGGATCCAACCCCAGTTCTTC. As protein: CASSPRDRSGIQPQFF.